These 8 T cell receptor beta chains originate from one sample sequenced in a study of blood T cell repertoires in COVID-19. TCRdb's table, derived via immunoSEQ multiplex PCR, lists solely in-frame clones and lacks some. The sample yields about 210,000 clones, over 75% seen once. Sequencing input: peripheral blood. Receptor source: a woman aged 35 to 49 with acute or convalescent COVID-19.

CDR3 bases: TGTGCCAGTAGTGCTAGAAGGATGAACACTGAAGCTTTCTTT. Translation gives CASSARRMNTEAFF. The chain uses TRBV19 and TRBJ1-1; D is undetermined. Deletions cut 5 bases from V and 0 bases from J, with 10 bases between. Germline V gene sequence: CDR1 LNHDA, CDR2 SQIVND (reference sequence). CDR3 length equals 14 residues. The variable domain in full, completed from reference TRBV19 and TRBJ1-1, reads DGGITQSPKYLFRKEGQNVTLSCEQNLNHDAMYWYRQDPGQGLRLIYYSQIVNDFQKGDIAEGYSVSREKKESFPLTVTSAQKNPTAFYLCASSARRMNTEAFFGQGTRLTVV.

This chain connects TRBV15 to TRBJ1-4; TRBD1 is a possible D gene (6 bases). The CDR3 extends over 16 amino acids. V was pared by 2 bases and J by 4 bases, with 14 bases between. Germline values: CDR1 LNHNV, CDR2 YYDKDF (reference sequence). This chain's CDR3 is CATSRMSQGNNEKLFF. CDR3 sequence (DNA): TGTGCCACCAGCAGAATGTCACAGGGAAATAATGAAAAACTGTTTTTT.

The CDR3 DNA follows: TGTGCCAGCAGTACTGTCTGGCCGTCGGGTAGCGGGGACACAGATACGCAGTATTTT. It translates to CASSTVWPSGSGDTDTQYF. The gene calls are TRBV2 and TRBJ2-3; the match to TRBD2 covers 8 bases. Per the germline V gene, CDR1 is SNHLY and CDR2 is FYNNEI. The CDR3 totals 19 residues. V dropped 5 bases and J dropped 2; count of bases not matched to a gene: 18.

The genes are TRBV7-2 and TRBJ1-2; D perhaps matches TRBD1 (5 bases). This CDR3 has 15 amino acids. Germline CDR1 is SGHTA and CDR2 is FQGNSA. The germline V and J ends were trimmed by 2 bases and 1 base, with 11 bases remaining between them. As DNA, the CDR3 is TGTGCCAGCAGCTTATCCGTGACAGATAACTATGGCTACACCTTC. Residues: CASSLSVTDNYGYTF.

The chain recombines TRBV7-8 with TRBJ2-5; TRBD2 matches 7 bases. The V and J ends lost 1 base and 0 bases, in that order; junction bases with no gene match: 11. CDR3 size: 18 residues. The germline CDR1 and CDR2 sequences are SGHVS and FQNEAQ. The CDR3, as DNA: TGTGCCAGCAGCTTAGTTGATTGGGCGGGGGAGCACCAAGAGACCCAGTACTTC. The encoded protein is CASSLVDWAGEHQETQYF. The full variable domain, its missing parts supplied by reference TRBV7-8 and TRBJ2-5, is GAGVSQSPRYKVAKRGQDVALRCDPISGHVSLFWYQQALGQGPEFLTYFQNEAQLDKSGLPSDRFFAERPEGSVSTLKIQRTQQEDSAVYLCASSLVDWAGEHQETQYFGPGTRLLVL.

The chain employs TRBV10-2 and TRBJ1-1; D ambiguous. The germline V and J ends were trimmed by 2 bases and 1 base, with 5 bases remaining between them. The CDR3 spans 13 residues. Germline lookup yields CDR1 WSHSY and CDR2 SAAADI. In DNA form, the CDR3 reads TGCGCCAGCAGTGAGCCCGGGAACACTGAAGCTTTCTTT. Protein sequence: CASSEPGNTEAFF.

The V gene is TRBV25-1, the J gene TRBJ1-2; D is possibly TRBD1 (5 bases). The CDR3 totals 16 residues. V was clipped by 0 bases and J by 4 bases, with 15 bases between them. CDR1 is MGHDK and CDR2 is SYGVNS in the germline V gene. CDR3 region: CASSEYFTGPSYGYTF. CDR3 coding DNA: TGTGCCAGCAGTGAATATTTCACAGGACCTAGCTATGGCTACACCTTC.

The chain is built from TRBV19 and TRBJ1-2, with 7 bases that match TRBD1. The CDR3 sequence is 13 residues long. CDR1 is LNHDA and CDR2 is SQIVND in the germline V gene (reference sequence). Losses at the gene ends were 10 bases for V and 5 bases for J; bases not matched to a gene: 10. CDR3 sequence reads: CATWGQLNYGYTF. CDR3 bases: TGTGCCACCTGGGGACAGCTCAATTATGGCTACACCTTC.